Shown below are 27 T cell receptor beta chains from a single sample sequenced in a study of identical twins. TCRdb re-called the 5' RACE reads through MiXCR, storing one row per CDR3 protein. Found here are approximately 1.8 million distinct CDR3 sequences, around 29% of them singletons; the top ten hold about 0.27%. The sequencing input was cord blood. The receptors originated from a newborn girl in good health.

V gene TRBV29-1 combines with J gene TRBJ2-7; 7 nucleotides match TRBD2. Germline V lookup: CDR1 SQVTM, CDR2 ANQGSEA. Losses at the gene ends were 3 bases for V and 7 bases for J; bases not matched to a gene: 15. CDR3 size: 15 residues. The CDR3 coding sequence is TGCAGCGTTGATCCCGCCGGGGGGACTCTGAATGAGCAGTACTTC. Amino acids: CSVDPAGGTLNEQYF.

This clonotype has a handful of counts. The gene calls are TRBV20-1 and TRBJ2-1; either TRBD1 or TRBD2 may supply D (6 bases each). The CDR3 consists of 13 residues. Germline loops: CDR1 DFQATT, CDR2 SNEGSKA (reference sequence). V shed 2 bases and J shed 5 bases, with 10 bases lying between them. The DNA for the CDR3 is TGCAGTGCTAGATTAGGGGGGCACAATGAGCAGTTCTTC. The encoded protein is CSARLGGHNEQFF.

The V and J genes are TRBV6-2 or TRBV6-3 and TRBJ2-4, with 9 nucleotides matching TRBD2. The CDR3 is made up of 15 amino acids. CDR1 is MNHEY and CDR2 is SVGEGT in the germline V gene. V trimming: 6 bases; J trimming: 7 bases; junction bases outside the gene matches: 10. In DNA form, the CDR3 reads TGTGCCAGCAGCCTAGGTTCGGGGACTAGCAACATTCAGTACTTC. This encodes CASSLGSGTSNIQYF.

This clonotype was detected a few times. This sequence joins TRBV7-6 and TRBJ2-7, with D possibly TRBD2 on 6 matching bases. The CDR3 consists of 14 residues. The germline CDR1 and CDR2 sequences are SGHVS and FNYEAQ. V gave up 2 bases and J gave up 6 bases, with 14 bases separating them. This chain's CDR3 is CASSLLWRETEQYF. The CDR3 bases are TGTGCCAGCAGCTTACTGTGGAGGGAGACCGAGCAGTACTTC.

This clonotype has just a few counts. One end of the junction fails to match germline, which may point to a read error. This sequence joins TRBV14 and TRBJ2-5; TRBD2 might be the D (6 bases). Germline lookup yields CDR1 SGHDN and CDR2 FVKESK. CDR3 size: 15 residues. CDR3 amino acids: CASSHGGGGQETQYF. The CDR3, as DNA: TGTGCTAGCAGCCATGGCGGAGGAGGGCAAGAGACCCAGTACTTC.

The V gene is TRBV12-3 or TRBV12-4, the J gene TRBJ2-3; 9 bases are shared with TRBD2. CDR3 size: 16 residues. Germline trimming cut 4 bases from V and 5 bases from J; bases unmatched to any gene: 10. CDR3 DNA: TGTGCCAGCAGTTCCCGGGGGCGGGAGGGCAAAGATACGCAGTATTTT. It codes for CASSSRGREGKDTQYF.

The rearrangement links TRBV7-9 to TRBJ1-6; TRBD1 is a possible D gene (5 bases). The V end lost 6 bases, the J end lost 5 bases, and 14 bases lay between the germline ends. CDR3 length: 15 amino acids. Germline-derived CDR1 and CDR2 are SEHNR and FQNEAQ (reference sequence). The CDR3 nucleotides read TGTGCCAGCAGTGTGGGGTTAGGGGATAATTCACCCCTCCACTTT. Its protein is CASSVGLGDNSPLHF.

The chain is built from TRBV20-1 and TRBJ2-7, with a tentative D call TRBD2 (5 bases). Trimming pared 0 bases from V and 3 bases from J, leaving 12 bases between. Germline V gene sequence: CDR1 DFQATT, CDR2 SNEGSKA (reference sequence). The CDR3 is 14 amino acids. CDR3 sequence reads: CSARDWLAFYEQYF. The CDR3 DNA reads as TGCAGTGCTAGAGATTGGCTAGCCTTCTACGAGCAGTACTTC.

This clonotype was seen only a few times. This chain joins TRBV20-1 and TRBJ2-7, with 7 nucleotides matching TRBD1. The CDR3 sequence is 15 residues long. CDR1 is DFQATT and CDR2 is SNEGSKA in the germline V gene (reference sequence). Unmatched junction bases numbered 5, after V lost 0 bases and J lost 0 bases. CDR3 region: CSARESTGISYEQYF. The CDR3 DNA is TGCAGTGCTAGAGAGTCGACAGGGATCTCCTACGAGCAGTACTTC.

With regard to this clonotype: This may stem from a read error, because a much larger clone lies one nucleotide away. CDR3 coding DNA: TGTGCCAGCAGTTACTCGGGACACAGCGATCAGCCCCAGCATTTT. This sequence encodes CASSYSGHSDQPQHF. The chain has TRBV6-5 and TRBJ1-5; TRBD1 might be the D (6 bases). Germline loops: CDR1 MNHEY, CDR2 SVGAGI. Trimming cost V 0 bases and J 5 bases, with 11 bases left between them. CDR3 length: 15 residues.

Here the CDR3 reads CSARLAVNEQYF. DNA for the CDR3: TGCAGTGCTAGACTAGCGGTGAACGAGCAGTACTTC. The J gene is TRBJ2-5, the V gene TRBV20-1; 7 positions agree with TRBD2. The DNA end favors TRBJ2-7, so the J call may be wrong. The germline CDR1 and CDR2 sequences are DFQATT and SNEGSKA (reference sequence). This CDR3 has 12 amino acids.

The chain carries TRBV16 and TRBJ2-1, with 7 bases fitting TRBD1. Germline CDR1 KGHSY, CDR2 FQNENV. The CDR3 totals 16 residues. The V and J ends lost 0 bases and 0 bases, in that order; junction bases with no gene match: 2. CDR3 in amino acids: CASSQSGGPSYNEQFF. CDR3 DNA: TGTGCCAGCAGCCAATCAGGGGGCCCCTCCTACAATGAGCAGTTCTTC.

The gene calls are TRBV4-2 and TRBJ2-1; 7 bases fit TRBD2. The germline V gene encodes CDR1 LGHNA and CDR2 YNFKEQ. The CDR3 is made up of 15 amino acids. Trimming removed 0 bases from V and 4 bases from J; junction bases left unmatched: 3. DNA of the CDR3: TGTGCCAGCAGCCAAGAAAGCGGGACTTACAATGAGCAGTTCTTC. It is translated as CASSQESGTYNEQFF.

This clonotype was observed a handful of times. The V and J genes are TRBV5-5 and TRBJ1-2; 8 nucleotides agree with TRBD1. V was clipped by 0 bases and J by 7 bases; unmatched bases: 2. The CDR3 has 13 amino acids. The germline gives CDR1 SGHKS, CDR2 YYEKEE (reference sequence). CDR3 sequence: CASSLADRGGYTF. DNA for the CDR3: TGTGCCAGCAGCTTGGCCGACAGGGGTGGCTACACCTTC.

The V and J genes are TRBV25-1 and TRBJ1-1; TRBD1 aligns across 8 bases. In germline, CDR1 is MGHDK, CDR2 SYGVNS. The V and J ends lost 3 bases and 4 bases, in that order; junction bases with no gene match: 1. CDR3 length equals 13 residues. For the CDR3, the DNA is TGTGCCAGCAGTGACAGGGGGCGCACTGAAGCTTTCTTT. Translated, it gives CASSDRGRTEAFF.

The CDR3 is CASSLMRWGLYGYTF. The DNA for the CDR3 is TGTGCCAGCAGCTTAATGAGGTGGGGCCTCTATGGCTACACCTTC. The chain carries TRBV7-9 and TRBJ1-2, with a tentative D call TRBD1 (5 bases). The germline CDR1 and CDR2 sequences are SEHNR and FQNEAQ (reference sequence). V was clipped by 2 bases and J by 4 bases, with 14 bases between them. The CDR3 sequence is 15 residues long.

The chain uses TRBV10-3 and TRBJ1-2; the match to TRBD1 covers 7 bases. Trimming at V came to 3 bases and at J to 2 bases, leaving 3 bases not matched to a gene. This CDR3 region has 14 residues. The germline CDR1 and CDR2 sequences are ENHRY and SYGVKD. The CDR3 protein is CAISETRGNYGYTF. The CDR3 region has the DNA TGTGCCATCAGTGAAACCAGGGGGAACTATGGCTACACCTTC.

This clonotype was counted only a few times. The chain employs TRBV28 and TRBJ1-2; D might be TRBD1 (6 bases). CDR1 MDHEN and CDR2 SYDVKM come from the germline V gene. The CDR3 runs to 14 residues. V dropped 7 bases and J dropped 8 bases, with 20 bases sitting between them. CDR3 loop: CASTERWGRGGYTF. The DNA of the CDR3 is TGTGCCAGCACCGAAAGATGGGGGCGCGGAGGCTACACCTTC.

In this sample, this clonotype turned up many times. The rearrangement joins TRBV24-1 to TRBJ1-2, with 8 positions matching TRBD1. From germline, CDR1 is KGHDR and CDR2 SFDVKD. The CDR3 contains 15 residues. V lost 1 base and J lost 2; bases outside the gene matches: 2. The CDR3 DNA sequence: TGTGCCACCAGTGATTTCAGGACAGGGAACTATGGCTACACCTTC. Translated: CATSDFRTGNYGYTF.

V and J are TRBV12-3 or TRBV12-4 and TRBJ2-2; weak D call: TRBD2 (5 bases). V lost 7 bases to trimming and J lost 2 bases, with 14 bases between them. The CDR3 length is 15 residues. CDR3 protein: CASTATSGNTGELFF. The CDR3 DNA sequence: TGTGCCAGCACCGCTACCAGCGGTAACACCGGGGAGCTGTTTTTT.

This clonotype was observed a handful of times. The chain has TRBV7-9 and TRBJ1-1; D unclear. V was trimmed by 11 bases and J by 0 bases, leaving 16 bases between them. Germline V lookup: CDR1 SEHNR, CDR2 FQNEAQ (reference sequence). The CDR3 sequence is 14 residues long. CDR3 protein: CARDPFWVNTEAFF. The CDR3 DNA sequence: TGTGCCCGCGACCCCTTTTGGGTGAACACTGAAGCTTTCTTT.

The chain employs TRBV5-1 and TRBJ2-3; 8 bases agree with TRBD2. Germline V gene sequence: CDR1 SGHRS, CDR2 YFSETQ. V lost 6 bases, J lost 2 bases, and 5 bases stayed unmatched. The CDR3 is made up of 14 amino acids. The CDR3 loop reads CASNGGAYTDTQYF. CDR3 in DNA: TGCGCCAGCAACGGGGGGGCCTACACAGATACGCAGTATTTT.

The V call is TRBV7-2, the J call TRBJ2-1; 8 nucleotides agree with TRBD2. The CDR3 has 17 residues. The V segment lost 1 base and the J segment 4 bases; nucleotides outside the gene matches: 9. The germline V gene encodes CDR1 SGHTA and CDR2 FQGNSA. In nucleotides, the CDR3 is TGTGCCAGCAGCTTAGACCCAGCGGGAGCGGGATACAATGAGCAGTTCTTC. It translates to CASSLDPAGAGYNEQFF.

Only a few counts were recorded for this clonotype. CDR3 region: CASSRRVPLYGYTF. CDR3 coding DNA: TGTGCCAGCAGTCGCAGGGTACCCCTCTATGGCTACACCTTC. The J gene is TRBJ1-2, the V gene TRBV6-5; tentatively, D is TRBD1 (5 bases). Germline loops: CDR1 MNHEY, CDR2 SVGAGI. V shed 5 bases and J shed 4 bases, with 14 bases lying between them. The CDR3 runs to 14 residues.

V and J are TRBV24-1 and TRBJ2-5; TRBD2 matches at 10 bases. CDR1 KGHDR and CDR2 SFDVKD come from the germline V gene. The CDR3 has 16 amino acids. Germline trimming cut 5 bases from V and 0 bases from J; bases unmatched to any gene: 5. CDR3 amino acids: CATSAPSGGHQETQYF. The CDR3 DNA reads TGTGCCACCAGTGCCCCTAGCGGGGGACACCAAGAGACCCAGTACTTC.

The rearrangement joins TRBV28 to TRBJ1-2; no definite D call. Germline loops: CDR1 MDHEN, CDR2 SYDVKM. CDR3 length: 15 amino acids. V was clipped by 1 base and J by 4 bases, with 13 bases between them. CDR3 DNA: TGTGCCAGCAGTTTATTCGTAGGTGCGGGCTATGGCTACACCTTC. Translation gives CASSLFVGAGYGYTF.

Many counts were recorded for this clonotype. The chain joins TRBV13 to TRBJ2-1; D is unclear. V was cut by 1 base and J by 4 bases, with 8 bases left in between. Germline V gives CDR1 PRHDT, CDR2 FYEKMQ (reference sequence). The length of the CDR3 is 14 residues. CDR3 in amino acids: CASSLVSRYNEQFF. The CDR3 DNA is TGTGCCAGCAGCTTAGTTTCCAGATACAATGAGCAGTTCTTC.